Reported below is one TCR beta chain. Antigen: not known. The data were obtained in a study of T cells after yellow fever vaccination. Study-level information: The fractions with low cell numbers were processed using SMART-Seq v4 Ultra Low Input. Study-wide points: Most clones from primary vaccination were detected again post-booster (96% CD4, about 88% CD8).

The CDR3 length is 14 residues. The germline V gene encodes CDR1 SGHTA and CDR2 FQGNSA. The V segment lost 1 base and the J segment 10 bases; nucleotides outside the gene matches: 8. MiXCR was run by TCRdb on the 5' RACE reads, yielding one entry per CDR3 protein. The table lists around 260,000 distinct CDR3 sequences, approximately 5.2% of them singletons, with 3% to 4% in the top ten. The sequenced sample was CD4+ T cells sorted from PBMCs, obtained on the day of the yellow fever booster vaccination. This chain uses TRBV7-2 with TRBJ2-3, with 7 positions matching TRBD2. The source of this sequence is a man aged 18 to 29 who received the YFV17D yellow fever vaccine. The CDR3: CASSLGLAGDPQYF. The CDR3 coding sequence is TGTGCCAGCAGCTTAGGACTAGCCGGGGACCCGCAGTATTTT.